Each of the 21 T cell receptor beta chains below was sequenced from the same sample in a study of blood T cell repertoires in COVID-19. Profiled with immunoSEQ multiplex PCR; TCRdb holds only in-frame clones, not every one. Of 200,000 to 300,000 clones in the sample, around four fifths were seen once. The sequenced sample was peripheral blood. The receptors shown here come from a man aged 55-75 years with acute or convalescent COVID-19.

This clone was found once. This sequence joins TRBV27 and TRBJ1-1, with 7 bases that match TRBD1. The CDR3 is 17 amino acids. Germline V CDR1 and CDR2: MNHEY, SMNVEV (reference sequence). V gave up 3 bases and J gave up 1 base; unmatched junction bases: 11. CDR3 nucleotide sequence: TGTGCCAGCAGTTTGCAAAAAACGAGGACAGGGAACACTGAAGCTTTCTTT. It codes for CASSLQKTRTGNTEAFF.

The chain has TRBV6-5 and TRBJ2-7, with 10 bases matching TRBD2. This CDR3 is built from 15 residues. The J segment lost 2 bases and the V segment lost 7 bases, leaving 8 bases of the junction unmatched. Germline V gene data show CDR1 as MNHEY and CDR2 as SVGAGI. CDR3: CASTSELAGAYEQYF. The CDR3 DNA reads as TGTGCCAGCACTAGTGAGCTAGCGGGGGCCTACGAGCAGTACTTC.

The V call is TRBV5-1, the J call TRBJ1-2; D perhaps matches TRBD1 (6 bases). CDR1 SGHRS and CDR2 YFSETQ come from the germline V gene. This CDR3 has 13 residues. V lost 1 base and J lost 5, with 9 bases in between. CDR3 in DNA: TGCGCCAGCAGCTTGTGGGACAAGTATGGCTACACCTTC. Its translation is CASSLWDKYGYTF.

J is TRBJ1-5 and V is TRBV6-4; D is perhaps TRBD1 (6 bases). The CDR3 extends over 13 amino acids. Germline V gene data show CDR1 as MRHNA and CDR2 as SNTAGT. Trimming left V 5 bases short and J 4 bases short, with 9 bases between. This chain's CDR3 is CASSTQGNQPQHF. The CDR3 nucleotides are TGTGCCAGCAGTACGCAGGGGAATCAGCCCCAGCATTTT.

In this sample, this clone turned up once. V usage is TRBV24-1 and J usage is TRBJ2-1, with 11 bases fitting TRBD2. CDR1 is KGHDR, CDR2 SFDVKD, per germline. Trimming cost V 4 bases and J 3 bases; bases outside gene matches: 1. The CDR3 length is 15 residues. The CDR3 is CATSDGTSGYNEQFF. The CDR3 DNA reads TGTGCCACCAGTGACGGGACTAGCGGCTACAATGAGCAGTTCTTC.

The chain carries TRBV28 and TRBJ1-1, with TRBD1 identical over 7 bases. V gave up 1 base and J gave up 3 bases; unmatched junction bases: 5. CDR3 length: 15 amino acids. From germline, CDR1 is MDHEN and CDR2 SYDVKM. CDR3: CASSLFRQGHTEAFF. CDR3 bases: TGTGCCAGCAGTTTATTCAGACAGGGCCACACTGAAGCTTTCTTT.

The table lists this clone with a count of one. The chain has TRBV6-1 and TRBJ2-1, with 8 positions matching TRBD1. The V segment lost 1 base and the J segment 2 bases; nucleotides outside the gene matches: 4. The germline V gene has CDR1 MNHNS and CDR2 SASEGT. This CDR3 comprises 16 residues. The CDR3 sequence: CASSEDGTGTYNEQFF. For the CDR3, the DNA is TGTGCCAGCAGTGAAGATGGGACAGGCACCTACAATGAGCAGTTCTTC.

This clone was counted between two and nine times. The rearrangement links TRBV18 to TRBJ2-1, with 7 bases matching TRBD2. There are 14 residues in the CDR3. From germline, CDR1 is KGHSH and CDR2 LQKENI. After removal of 1 base from V and 6 bases from J, the junction contained 3 bases not matched to a gene. Written as DNA, the CDR3 is TGTGCCAGCTCACCACGGGACTACCTCAATGAGCAGTTCTTC. As protein: CASSPRDYLNEQFF.

The rearrangement joins TRBV2 to TRBJ2-7, with 12 nucleotides matching TRBD2. The CDR3 loop spans 14 amino acids. Germline CDR1 reads SNHLY; CDR2 reads FYNNEI. With 6 bases clipped from V and 4 bases from J, the junction kept 4 bases outside the gene matches. The CDR3 region is CASRPTSGRYEQYF. The DNA of the CDR3 is TGTGCCAGCAGGCCGACTAGCGGGAGATACGAGCAGTACTTC.

The gene calls are TRBV6-5 and TRBJ1-1, with 7 bases lining up with TRBD1. V was pared by 7 bases and J by 0 bases, with 5 bases of the junction left unmatched. CDR1 is MNHEY, CDR2 SVGAGI, per germline. The CDR3 totals 14 residues. The CDR3 spells CASTPGQLNTEAFF. The CDR3 coding sequence is TGTGCCAGCACCCCGGGACAGCTGAACACTGAAGCTTTCTTT.

The chain joins TRBV18 to TRBJ1-4; tentative D call: TRBD1 (6 bases). Germline V gene data show CDR1 as KGHSH and CDR2 as LQKENI. This CDR3 has 15 residues. The germline V and J ends were trimmed by 6 bases and 1 base, with 12 bases remaining between them. The CDR3 region has the DNA TGTGCCAGCTCGCGACAGGCCAGAACTAATGAAAAACTGTTTTTT. Its protein product is CASSRQARTNEKLFF.

This chain joins TRBV29-1 and TRBJ1-5, with 8 bases aligning to TRBD1. Germline V gene sequence: CDR1 SQVTM, CDR2 ANQGSEA. The CDR3 runs to 13 residues. Trimming at V came to 3 bases and at J to 7 bases, leaving 5 bases not matched to a gene. CDR3 sequence reads: CSVDAGGGQPQHF. CDR3 DNA sequence: TGCAGCGTTGACGCAGGGGGCGGACAGCCCCAGCATTTT.

The rearrangement uses TRBV9 and TRBJ1-1; 8 bases map to TRBD1. The germline V gene has CDR1 SGDLS and CDR2 YYNGEE. The CDR3 has 15 amino acids. After removal of 1 base from V and 5 bases from J, the junction contained 7 bases not matched to a gene. The CDR3 protein is CASSVTGTGATEAFF. The CDR3 DNA is TGTGCCAGCAGCGTAACGGGGACAGGTGCTACTGAAGCTTTCTTT.

The CDR3: CASSLDGPGDTEAFF. As DNA, the CDR3 is TGCGCCAGCAGCTTGGATGGCCCGGGGGACACTGAAGCTTTCTTT. The chain employs TRBV5-1 and TRBJ1-1, with D maybe TRBD1 (5 bases). CDR1 is SGHRS and CDR2 is YFSETQ in the germline V gene. The CDR3 extends over 15 amino acids. V was pared by 0 bases and J by 3 bases, with 12 bases between.

This chain uses TRBV19 with TRBJ1-4, with 7 nucleotides matching TRBD1. Per germline, CDR1 LNHDA and CDR2 SQIVND (reference sequence). The CDR3 extends over 15 amino acids. V trimming: 7 bases; J trimming: 1 base; junction bases outside the gene matches: 6. The CDR3 DNA is TGTGCCAGTACTTCGTCAGGGGGAACTAATGAAAAACTGTTTTTT. Protein product: CASTSSGGTNEKLFF.

This clone has only one observation. The rearrangement joins TRBV19 to TRBJ1-4; D gene unclear. The CDR3 spans 14 residues. Trimming left V 4 bases short and J 0 bases short, with 6 bases between. Per germline, CDR1 LNHDA and CDR2 SQIVND (reference sequence). This CDR3 reads CASSSGSTNEKLFF. As DNA, the CDR3 is TGTGCCAGTAGTAGCGGCTCAACTAATGAAAAACTGTTTTTT.

The chain is built from TRBV7-9 and TRBJ2-2; 9 bases match TRBD1. Germline-derived CDR1 and CDR2 are SEHNR and FQNEAQ (reference sequence). With 6 bases clipped from V and 6 bases from J, the junction kept 14 bases outside the gene matches. This CDR3 has 17 amino acids. Here the CDR3 reads CASSQTRDRVWAGELFF. The CDR3 coding sequence is TGTGCCAGCAGTCAGACTCGGGACAGGGTGTGGGCCGGGGAGCTGTTTTTT.

The J gene is TRBJ2-1, the V gene TRBV7-2, with TRBD2 matching 14 bases. Germline CDR1 SGHTA, CDR2 FQGNSA. There are 16 residues in the CDR3. V lost 5 bases, J lost 8 bases, and 8 bases stayed unmatched. In DNA form, the CDR3 reads TGTGCCAGCAGCCCCGGGGGACTAGCGGGAGTTGATGAGCAGTTCTTC. Translation: CASSPGGLAGVDEQFF.

The rearrangement uses TRBV19 and TRBJ1-5, with 7 bases matching TRBD1. The CDR3 length is 13 residues. The V gene's germline CDR1 is LNHDA and CDR2 SQIVND (reference sequence). J gave up 6 bases and V 8 bases, and 7 bases lay outside the gene matches. CDR3 protein: CASRGGQPQPQHF. CDR3 in DNA: TGTGCCAGTCGAGGGGGACAGCCTCAGCCCCAGCATTTT.

The chain couples TRBV6-5 to TRBJ1-4; D is uncertain. Germline V gene data show CDR1 as MNHEY and CDR2 as SVGAGI. V was shortened by 2 bases and J by 8 bases, with 12 bases between the two germline ends. The CDR3 runs to 14 residues. DNA of the CDR3: TGTGCCAGCAGTTACGACGGGATAGGCGAAAAACTGTTTTTT. Translating gives CASSYDGIGEKLFF.

The chain employs TRBV7-8 and TRBJ2-3; maybe TRBD2 (6 bases). V lost 3 bases and J lost 1, with 8 bases in between. Germline CDR1 is SGHVS and CDR2 is FQNEAQ. CDR3 length equals 14 residues. CDR3 loop: CASSFREGTDTQYF. The CDR3 bases are TGTGCCAGCAGCTTCAGGGAGGGCACAGATACGCAGTATTTT. The full variable domain, in which reference TRBV7-8 and TRBJ2-3 provide the parts outside the CDR3, is GAGVSQSPRYKVAKRGQDVALRCDPISGHVSLFWYQQALGQGPEFLTYFQNEAQLDKSGLPSDRFFAERPEGSVSTLKIQRTQQEDSAVYLCASSFREGTDTQYFGPGTRLTVL.